This T cell receptor beta chain was recovered during a study of T cells in Graves' hyperthyroidism and ophthalmopathy. Regions amplified from RNA transcripts were the TCR beta CDR3 regions. In the first-round RT-PCR of the TCR CDR3, the HTBI primer set was used. TCRdb independently ran MiXCR on the multiplex PCR reads; one entry per CDR3 protein. There are just over 550,000 distinct CDR3 sequences in the sample; about 43% occur only once, and about 7.9% lies in the top ten. The V gene lost 3 bases and the J gene lost 6 bases, with 8 bases spanning the gap. The CDR3 spans 12 residues. The germline gives CDR1 SEHNR, CDR2 FQNEAQ (reference sequence). This clonotype occurred a few times.

The TCR was taken from a woman aged 18 to 35 with Graves' hyperthyroidism. The sequenced sample was peripheral blood or thyroid tissue (not recorded which). V usage is TRBV7-9 and J usage is TRBJ1-1; D remains ambiguous. Here the CDR3 DNA reads TGTGCCAGCAGCTTCGACGGCCCTGAAGCTTTCTTT. As protein: CASSFDGPEAFF.